The 23 T cell receptor beta chains reported below all come from one sample, sequenced in a study of blood T cell repertoires in COVID-19. The protocol was immunoSEQ multiplex PCR, while the TCRdb copy is restricted to in-frame clones and leaves out a portion. The sample has fewer than 300,000 clones; about nine tenths are singletons. The sample comprised PBMCs or T cells enriched from blood (not recorded which). Receptors were obtained from a woman aged 40 to 49 with acute COVID-19.

The chain is built from TRBV19 and TRBJ2-7, with 7 positions matching TRBD2. This CDR3 contains 17 residues. V dropped 1 base and J dropped 1; count of bases not matched to a gene: 10. Germline V gene data show CDR1 as LNHDA and CDR2 as SQIVND (reference sequence). The CDR3 bases are TGTGCCAGTAGTATAGTAGTAGGCGGGAGCGGGTCCTACGAGCAGTACTTC. Translation: CASSIVVGGSGSYEQYF. The variable domain in full, with the rest retrieved from reference TRBV19 and TRBJ2-7, is DGGITQSPKYLFRKEGQNVTLSCEQNLNHDAMYWYRQDPGQGLRLIYYSQIVNDFQKGDIAEGYSVSREKKESFPLTVTSAQKNPTAFYLCASSIVVGGSGSYEQYFGPGTRLTVT.

The genes are TRBV10-3 and TRBJ1-2; 7 bases line up with TRBD1. The germline V gene has CDR1 ENHRY and CDR2 SYGVKD. V was pared by 0 bases and J by 4 bases, with 11 bases of the junction left unmatched. This CDR3 comprises 17 residues. The CDR3 sequence: CAISESVSGAGGYGYTF. The DNA for the CDR3 is TGTGCCATCAGTGAGTCGGTGTCTGGGGCAGGGGGCTATGGCTACACCTTC.

The V call is TRBV28, the J call TRBJ1-5, with D possibly being TRBD1 (5 bases). Germline V gives CDR1 MDHEN, CDR2 SYDVKM. The CDR3 extends over 17 amino acids. The V and J ends lost 6 bases and 0 bases respectively, with 18 bases between them. CDR3 protein: CASRPPLGGYSNQPQHF. CDR3 coding DNA: TGTGCCAGCAGGCCACCCCTGGGGGGGTATAGCAATCAGCCCCAGCATTTT.

The chain links TRBV6-5 to TRBJ1-4; D is possibly TRBD1 (6 bases). V was cut by 6 bases and J by 2 bases, with 10 bases left in between. The length of the CDR3 is 14 residues. The V gene's germline CDR1 is MNHEY and CDR2 SVGAGI. The CDR3 loop reads CASRQGWTNEKLFF. CDR3 nucleotides: TGTGCCAGCAGGCAGGGGTGGACTAATGAAAAACTGTTTTTT.

This rearrangement joins TRBV10-3 to TRBJ2-1, with TRBD1 identical over 7 bases. The CDR3 runs to 17 residues. Per germline, CDR1 ENHRY and CDR2 SYGVKD. V was pared by 2 bases and J by 6 bases, with 13 bases of the junction left unmatched. The CDR3 sequence is CAISEHPDRFFGNEQFF. The CDR3 nucleotides are TGTGCCATCAGTGAGCACCCGGACAGGTTCTTCGGCAATGAGCAGTTCTTC.

The CDR3 coding sequence is TGTGCCACCAGTGACCGACAGGGGGATCAGCCCCAGCATTTT. This translates into CATSDRQGDQPQHF. The chain is built from TRBV24-1 and TRBJ1-5; 9 nucleotides match TRBD1. Germline V gene sequence: CDR1 KGHDR, CDR2 SFDVKD. The CDR3 runs 14 residues. Unmatched junction bases numbered 2, after V lost 4 bases and J lost 5 bases.

The V call is TRBV7-9, the J call TRBJ2-5; TRBD2 aligns across 10 bases. Trimming cost V 4 bases and J 5 bases; bases outside gene matches: 10. The germline gives CDR1 SEHNR, CDR2 FQNEAQ (reference sequence). The CDR3 has 16 residues. In DNA, the CDR3 is TGTGCCAGCAGCTCCCCTAGCGGGGGCTTCCGGGAGACCCAGTACTTC. It encodes CASSSPSGGFRETQYF.

The chain joins TRBV15 to TRBJ1-4, with D perhaps matching TRBD1 (6 bases). The V end lost 0 bases, the J end lost 3 bases, and 11 bases lay between the germline ends. CDR3 length: 16 amino acids. CDR1 is LNHNV, CDR2 YYDKDF, per germline (reference sequence). CDR3 coding DNA: TGTGCCACCAGCAGAGATTGGGGGCAGCCTAATGAAAAACTGTTTTTT. This gives the protein CATSRDWGQPNEKLFF.

This chain joins TRBV30 and TRBJ1-2; D ambiguous. This CDR3 has 13 residues. Trimming cost V 4 bases and J 4 bases, with 13 bases left between them. CDR1 is GTSNPN and CDR2 is SVGIG in the germline V gene (reference sequence). CDR3 in DNA: TGTGCCTGGAACGAGGGCCTGATCTATGGCTACACCTTC. Translated: CAWNEGLIYGYTF.

The rearrangement joins TRBV11-3 to TRBJ2-2; D remains ambiguous. V lost 6 bases and J 0 bases, leaving 8 bases between the germline ends. The germline CDR1 and CDR2 sequences are SGHNT and YENEEA. The CDR3 is made up of 14 amino acids. CDR3 coding DNA: TGTGCCAGCAGGGAGAACACGAACACCGGGGAGCTGTTTTTT. As protein: CASRENTNTGELFF.

This chain links TRBV5-8 with TRBJ2-7; 8 bases agree with TRBD1. The CDR3 consists of 16 residues. Germline V CDR1 and CDR2: SGHTS, YDEGEE. Germline trimming cut 4 bases from V and 0 bases from J; bases unmatched to any gene: 9. CDR3 in DNA: TGTGCCAGCAGCCAAAGGGACAGGCCGAGCTCCTACGAGCAGTACGTC. This codes for CASSQRDRPSSYEQYV.

This clone has a single count. The chain combines TRBV7-2 with TRBJ1-1; D not certain. There are 13 residues in the CDR3. Germline loops: CDR1 SGHTA, CDR2 FQGNSA. Trimming removed 2 bases at V and 8 bases at J, with 12 bases between. The CDR3 DNA follows: TGTGCCAGCAGCTTAAGTGTGACTTTAGAAGCTTTCTTT. Translation: CASSLSVTLEAFF.

The chain is built from TRBV5-6 and TRBJ1-2; D uncertain. The V gene lost 2 bases and the J gene lost 8 bases, with 13 bases spanning the gap. This CDR3 comprises 13 residues. CDR1 SGHDT and CDR2 YYEEEE come from the germline V gene. CDR3 bases: TGTGCCAGCAGCTTAGTCTTGAGCGGCGGCTACACCTTC. It specifies CASSLVLSGGYTF.

This chain links TRBV30 with TRBJ1-3, with D possibly being TRBD1 (6 bases). Trimming removed 3 bases at V and 0 bases at J, with 15 bases between. Germline-derived CDR1 and CDR2 are GTSNPN and SVGIG (reference sequence). The CDR3 runs 16 residues. CDR3 amino acids: CAWSRDIASSGNTIYF. The CDR3 region has the DNA TGTGCCTGGAGCCGGGACATCGCTAGCTCTGGAAACACCATATATTTT.

J is TRBJ1-1 and V is TRBV29-1; TRBD1 matches at 7 bases. The CDR3 consists of 15 residues. Germline CDR1 reads SQVTM; CDR2 reads ANQGSEA. The junction had 10 bases not matched to a gene; V was cut back by 3 bases and J by 3 bases. The CDR3: CSVEAMTGFYTEAFF. In nucleotides, the CDR3 is TGCAGCGTTGAGGCGATGACAGGGTTTTACACTGAAGCTTTCTTT.

The chain has TRBV18 and TRBJ1-5; the D gene is possibly TRBD1 (6 bases). In germline, CDR1 is KGHSH, CDR2 LQKENI. V lost 3 bases and J 2 bases, leaving 8 bases between the germline ends. This CDR3 contains 14 residues. CDR3 bases: TGTGCCAGCTCACCCGGGACACGCAATCAGCCCCAGCATTTT. Its translation: CASSPGTRNQPQHF.

The chain couples TRBV5-1 to TRBJ1-2; D gene ambiguous. The germline gives CDR1 SGHRS, CDR2 YFSETQ. The ends were cut back, 0 bases at V and 3 bases at J, with 9 bases in the middle. The CDR3 covers 14 residues. The DNA of the CDR3 is TGCGCCAGCAGCTTGGGCGGCGATTACTATGGCTACACCTTC. As protein: CASSLGGDYYGYTF.

The chain carries TRBV6-5 and TRBJ2-7; D gene uncertain. V lost 6 bases, J lost 1 base, and 10 bases lay in between. CDR1 and CDR2 (germline): MNHEY, SVGAGI. CDR3 size: 13 residues. The CDR3: CASSDRSSYEQYF. The CDR3 nucleotides are TGTGCCAGCAGCGATAGATCTTCCTACGAGCAGTACTTC.

This clone showed up just once. This chain connects TRBV5-1 to TRBJ1-5; D is unresolved. Germline CDR1 and CDR2: SGHRS and YFSETQ. V lost 6 bases, J lost 7 bases, and 14 bases lay in between. This CDR3 comprises 13 residues. CDR3 protein: CASIKGGGQPQHF. The CDR3 nucleotides are TGCGCCAGCATCAAAGGAGGAGGACAGCCCCAGCATTTT.

This clone was picked up one time. J is TRBJ1-5 and V is TRBV28, with D maybe TRBD1 (5 bases). Per the germline V gene, CDR1 is MDHEN and CDR2 is SYDVKM. Trimming took 8 bases from V and 4 from J, leaving 18 bases between them. The CDR3 has 15 residues. CDR3 nucleotide sequence: TGTGCCAGCGGCGTTTCGGGGGGAGGGAATCAGCCCCAGCATTTT. Encoded protein: CASGVSGGGNQPQHF.

This clone was detected once. The chain carries TRBV5-1 and TRBJ1-1; 8 nucleotides align to TRBD1. CDR1 is SGHRS and CDR2 is YFSETQ in the germline V gene. The CDR3 covers 16 residues. Trimming removed 0 bases from V and 5 bases from J; junction bases left unmatched: 9. Here the CDR3 DNA reads TGCGCCAGCAGCTTGGGGTCTCAGGGGGCTGGGACTGAAGCTTTCTTT. Encoded protein: CASSLGSQGAGTEAFF.

This chain uses TRBV11-2 with TRBJ2-6, with D possibly TRBD2 on 5 matching bases. CDR1 is SGHAT and CDR2 is FQNNGV in the germline V gene. Between the trimmed V and J ends, which lost 6 bases and 5 bases, there was a span of 14 bases. The CDR3 totals 15 residues. CDR3 sequence (DNA): TGTGCCAGCAGTCCCCGAGGGTCTTGGGCCAACGTCCTGACTTTC. As protein: CASSPRGSWANVLTF.

This chain joins TRBV5-5 and TRBJ1-5; D not resolved. There are 15 residues in the CDR3. Per the germline V gene, CDR1 is SGHKS and CDR2 is YYEKEE (reference sequence). V shed 0 bases and J shed 6 bases, with 13 bases lying between them. The CDR3 spells CASSLGRGRSQPQHF. CDR3 nucleotides: TGTGCCAGCAGCTTGGGGCGAGGTCGGAGTCAGCCCCAGCATTTT.